These 9 T cell receptor beta chains came from one sample sequenced in a study of T cells after yellow fever vaccination. TCRdb re-analysed the 5' RACE reads in MiXCR, keeping a single row per CDR3 protein. The data contain just under 85,000 distinct CDR3 sequences, about an eighth of them singletons. The sample in question was CD8+ T cells not binding an NS4B(214-222) dextramer, sorted from PBMCs, obtained roughly 20 days after the first yellow fever vaccination. The receptors shown here come from a man in his late teens or twenties who received the YFV17D yellow fever vaccine.

This clonotype appeared a few times. This chain uses TRBV6-5 with TRBJ2-1, with D tentatively TRBD1 (6 bases). V lost 4 bases to trimming and J lost 2 bases, with 12 bases between them. Germline assignment: CDR1 MNHEY and CDR2 SVGAGI. This CDR3 spans 15 amino acids. The CDR3: CASSFSGVTYNEQFF. CDR3 nucleotide sequence: TGTGCCAGCAGTTTTTCAGGGGTTACCTACAATGAGCAGTTCTTC.

In its sample, this clonotype was seen many times. The chain joins TRBV4-1 to TRBJ2-1; the match to TRBD2 covers 10 bases. V shed 1 base and J 4 bases; nucleotides not matched to a gene: 7. Germline V CDR1 and CDR2: MGHRA, YSYEKL. There are 17 residues in the CDR3. The CDR3 DNA reads TGCGCCAGCAGCCAAGGGGAAGCGGGGGGGCTTTACAATGAGCAGTTCTTC. It specifies CASSQGEAGGLYNEQFF.

The genes are TRBV11-2 and TRBJ2-3; D gene unclear. CDR3 size: 12 residues. The ends were cut back, 4 bases at V and 6 bases at J, with 8 bases in the middle. Per the germline V gene, CDR1 is SGHAT and CDR2 is FQNNGV. CDR3 in DNA: TGTGCCAGCAGCTCCATGCGGGATACGCAGTATTTT. It translates to CASSSMRDTQYF.

The chain is built from TRBV6-2 or TRBV6-3 and TRBJ2-5; the D gene is possibly TRBD2 (6 bases). Germline loops: CDR1 MNHEY, CDR2 SVGEGT. V dropped 8 bases and J dropped 5 bases, with 12 bases sitting between them. The CDR3 extends over 12 amino acids. The CDR3 coding sequence is TGTGCCAGCGATAAGGGAGGCGAGACCCAGTACTTC. Protein product: CASDKGGETQYF.

This clonotype was observed a handful of times. J is TRBJ2-4 and V is TRBV12-3 or TRBV12-4, with 8 bases matching TRBD1. The CDR3 runs to 13 residues. The V and J ends lost 5 bases and 9 bases, in that order; junction bases with no gene match: 6. The CDR3 region is CASSGTGGGIQYF. The CDR3 nucleotides read TGTGCCAGCAGTGGAACAGGGGGAGGCATTCAGTACTTC.

The chain links TRBV3-1 to TRBJ2-5, with a possible D match to TRBD2 (5 bases). V lost 4 bases and J lost 4, with 16 bases in between. The CDR3 contains 15 residues. The germline V gene encodes CDR1 LGHDT and CDR2 YNNKEL (reference sequence). CDR3 DNA: TGTGCCAGCAGCCCAGGCAGTTTCGAGGGAGAGACCCAGTACTTC. Its protein product is CASSPGSFEGETQYF.

In this sample, this clonotype turned up many times. The genes are TRBV4-1 and TRBJ2-7; D not resolved. Germline V gives CDR1 MGHRA, CDR2 YSYEKL. CDR3 length equals 15 residues. V was pared by 0 bases and J by 0 bases, with 9 bases between. CDR3 sequence reads: CASSQESGSSYEQYV. The CDR3 coding sequence is TGCGCCAGCAGCCAAGAATCCGGCAGCTCCTACGAGCAGTACGTC.

This clonotype came up a few times. The J gene is TRBJ1-1, the V gene TRBV6-6; D is unresolved. The V and J ends lost 2 bases and 6 bases respectively, with 4 bases between them. The CDR3 has 11 amino acids. The germline CDR1 and CDR2 sequences are MNHNY and SVGAGI (reference sequence). CDR3 region: CASSYGPEAFF. DNA for the CDR3: TGTGCCAGCAGTTACGGGCCTGAAGCTTTCTTT.

The chain couples TRBV5-1 to TRBJ2-5, with D possibly being TRBD1 (6 bases). V was shortened by 4 bases and J by 5 bases, with 18 bases between the two germline ends. The CDR3 has 15 residues. Germline V CDR1 and CDR2: SGHRS, YFSETQ. The chain's CDR3 is CASSIYGQRMETQYF. The CDR3 DNA reads TGCGCCAGCAGCATCTACGGACAGAGAATGGAGACCCAGTACTTC.